A selection of T cell receptor beta chains follows, all from one sample in a study of identifying expanded T cells in peripheral blood. Libraries were prepared by immunoSEQ multiplex PCR; TCRdb keeps only in-frame clonotypes and omits some of them. This sample has about 94,000 clones, with over 75% found just once. The sample comprised blood. These receptors came from a person aged 18 to 75 in good health. The CDR3 runs from the conserved cysteine through the conserved F or W. D genes are given only for firm matches. Expanded clones are given a class, and other clones once, few, many or no size at all.

d_call	clone_size	v_call	j_call	cdr3_nt	cdr3_aa
TRBD2	-	TRBV4-3	TRBJ2-3	TGCGCCAGCAGCCAAGCCGGGAGGGGAGACACAGATACGCAGTATTTT	CASSQAGRGDTDTQYF
-	-	TRBV2	TRBJ1-1	TGTGCCAGCAGTGATAGGGGGGGCCGGAACACTGAAGCTTTCTTT	CASSDRGGRNTEAFF
-	-	TRBV25-1	TRBJ1-2	TGTGCCAGCAGTGAAAGTGTCTATGGCTACACCTTC	CASSESVYGYTF
-	-	TRBV6-6	TRBJ2-7	TGTGCCAGCAGTACGAGACAGAAGTACCCCTACGAGCAGTACTTC	CASSTRQKYPYEQYF
-	-	TRBV30	TRBJ1-1	TGTGCCTGGAAGGGGGGAATTAACACTGAAGCTTTCTTT	CAWKGGINTEAFF
-	-	TRBV10-3	TRBJ1-2	TGTGCCATCAGTGGGTTGGGTTCAGCCTTCCCCTATGGCTACACCTTC	CAISGLGSAFPYGYTF
-	-	TRBV27	TRBJ1-4	TGTGCCAGCAGTTTACTACCGGGTTACGGGTTGAATGAAAAACTGTTTTTT	CASSLLPGYGLNEKLFF
-	once	TRBV7-8	TRBJ1-2	TGTGCCAGCAGCTCCCGGTCAGAGCCCTCGCGGCGGGGCTACACCTTC	CASSSRSEPSRRGYTF
-	-	TRBV7-3	TRBJ1-6	TGTGCCAGCAGCCCAGGACTCGTTGGATATAATTCACCCCTCCACTTT	CASSPGLVGYNSPLHF
-	-	TRBV30	TRBJ2-3	TGTGCCTGGGCAGGGCCGGGAAATACGCAGTATTTT	CAWAGPGNTQYF
-	-	TRBV11-2	TRBJ1-2	TGTGCCAGCAGCTCCCTAGGGGCCTTTAACTATGGCTACACCTTC	CASSSLGAFNYGYTF
-	-	TRBV15	TRBJ1-4	TGTGCCACCAGCAGAGATGGGGGGCGGGTTAATGAAAAACTGTTTTTT	CATSRDGGRVNEKLFF
-	-	TRBV23-1	TRBJ2-7	TGCGCCAGCAGTCGCTTATTGGGCCAGGGGATCTCCTACGAGCAGTACTTC	CASSRLLGQGISYEQYF
TRBD1	-	TRBV4-1	TRBJ2-5	TGCGCCAGCAGCCACCTGCCGGACAGGGGTGAGACCCAGTACTTC	CASSHLPDRGETQYF
-	-	TRBV10-3	TRBJ2-5	TGTGCCATCAGTGACCCTGGCGGAGGGCAAGAGACCCAGTACTTC	CAISDPGGGQETQYF
TRBD1	-	TRBV7-9	TRBJ1-1	TGTGCCAGCAGCTTCGGGACAGCTAACACTGAAGCTTTCTTT	CASSFGTANTEAFF
-	-	TRBV10-3	TRBJ1-3	TGTGCCATCAGTGAGTTTGGAGGTACTGGAAACACCATATATTTT	CAISEFGGTGNTIYF
-	-	TRBV14	TRBJ1-2	TGTGCCAGCAGCCAAGTGACAGGAGCTAACTATGGCTACACCTTC	CASSQVTGANYGYTF
-	-	TRBV10-3	TRBJ1-3	TGTGCCATCAGCTCTAGGGACGGCCCTGGAAACACCATATATTTT	CAISSRDGPGNTIYF
-	-	TRBV19	TRBJ2-1	TGTGCCAGTACGCCCCAGGCGGGGCTTGGGGATAATGAGCAGTTCTTC	CASTPQAGLGDNEQFF
-	once	TRBV5-1	TRBJ2-5	TGCGCCAGCAGCTTGGATCTCCAAGAGACCCAGTACTTC	CASSLDLQETQYF
TRBD2	-	TRBV5-4	TRBJ2-3	TGTGCCAGCAGCTTGCTAGCGGGGGGTAGAGATACGCAGTATTTT	CASSLLAGGRDTQYF
TRBD1	-	TRBV7-6	TRBJ1-2	TGTGCCAGCAGCTTTAACAGGGGCGGTAACTATGGCTACACCTTC	CASSFNRGGNYGYTF
TRBD1	-	TRBV5-4	TRBJ1-2	TGTGCCAGCAGCCGGACAGGGGAAGGATATGGCTACACCTTC	CASSRTGEGYGYTF
-	-	TRBV9	TRBJ1-2	TGTGCCAGCAGCCCCCAAACGGGAGGCTACACCTTC	CASSPQTGGYTF